The 13 T cell receptor beta chains in this list originate from one sample, sequenced in a study of vaccination and CD4 T cells after COVID-19. Their target antigens are unknown. The Oncomine TCR Beta short-read assay sequenced DNA from cultured CD4+ T cells. TCRdb recomputed calls from the PCR reads with MiXCR, one row per CDR3 protein. The table lists about 9,600 distinct CDR3 sequences, less than 50% of them singletons. Treatment denoted: approximately nine-day PBMC culture with coronavirus spike peptide pools or control peptides (ViraFEST assay). CD4+ T cells that came from the unexposed donor were collected before the COVID-19 pandemic (2011-2018). Sample: CD4+ T cells from blood, cultured in vitro. Source of these receptors: a human donor in good health.

This clonotype was detected only a few times. The chain carries TRBV30 and TRBJ1-1, with D perhaps matching TRBD1 (6 bases). V was pared by 2 bases and J by 5 bases, with 9 bases between. CDR3 length equals 12 residues. Germline V gives CDR1 GTSNPN, CDR2 SVGIG (reference sequence). CDR3 protein: CAWSTGKTEAFF. CDR3 bases: TGTGCCTGGAGTACAGGGAAAACTGAAGCTTTCTTT.

In its sample, this clonotype was seen a few times. The chain recombines TRBV7-6 with TRBJ2-7, with D tentatively TRBD1 or TRBD2 (5 bases each). V shed 2 bases and J shed 2 bases, with 13 bases lying between them. Germline V CDR1 and CDR2: SGHVS, FNYEAQ. The CDR3 is 15 residues long. CDR3 sequence (DNA): TGTGCCAGCAGCTTACGGCCTGGGGGTCCCTACGAGCAGTACTTC. Amino acids: CASSLRPGGPYEQYF.

J is TRBJ1-1 and V is TRBV11-3, with D possibly TRBD1 on 6 matching bases. Trimming left V 2 bases short and J 6 bases short, with 10 bases between. The CDR3 is 13 residues long. CDR1 is SGHNT and CDR2 is YENEEA in the germline V gene. CDR3 protein: CASSLTGYSEAFF. CDR3 in DNA: TGTGCCAGCAGCTTAACAGGGTACTCTGAAGCTTTCTTT. Filled out from reference TRBV11-3 and TRBJ1-1, the complete variable domain reads EAGVVQSPRYKIIEKKQPVAFWCNPISGHNTLYWYLQNLGQGPELLIRYENEEAVDDSQLPKDRFSAERLKGVDSTLKIQPAELGDSAVYLCASSLTGYSEAFFGQGTRLTVV.

This chain links TRBV4-3 with TRBJ1-1; D remains unclear. Deletions cut 2 bases from V and 5 bases from J, with 12 bases between. The CDR3 runs 14 residues. Germline CDR1 LGHNA, CDR2 YSLEER. DNA for the CDR3: TGCGCCAGCAGCCAAAATTGGGGAGGGACTGAAGCTTTCTTT. This translates into CASSQNWGGTEAFF.

This clonotype was seen more than once but under ten times. V is TRBV19 and J is TRBJ2-3, with D possibly matching TRBD1 (5 bases). The CDR3 spans 16 residues. Germline CDR1 reads LNHDA; CDR2 reads SQIVND (reference sequence). Deletions cut 7 bases from V and 4 bases from J, with 21 bases between. The CDR3 DNA follows: TGTGCCAGTACCCTCATCCCGACAGCATTCCCAGATACGCAGTATTTT. Protein product: CASTLIPTAFPDTQYF. Supplemented by reference TRBV19 and TRBJ2-3, the full variable domain reads DGGITQSPKYLFRKEGQNVTLSCEQNLNHDAMYWYRQDPGQGLRLIYYSQIVNDFQKGDIAEGYSVSREKKESFPLTVTSAQKNPTAFYLCASTLIPTAFPDTQYFGPGTRLTVL.

This clonotype has only one observation. The chain combines TRBV5-1 with TRBJ2-1; D possibly matches TRBD1 or TRBD2 (5 bases each). The CDR3 length is 15 residues. Trimming cost V 0 bases and J 10 bases, with 17 bases left between them. CDR1 SGHRS and CDR2 YFSETQ come from the germline V gene. In DNA, the CDR3 is TGCGCCAGCAGCTTGGAAGGGACCCCCTCATTCGAGCAGTTCTTC. Protein product: CASSLEGTPSFEQFF.

This chain connects TRBV12-3 or TRBV12-4 to TRBJ1-1; 7 bases map to TRBD1. V dropped 5 bases and J dropped 3; count of bases not matched to a gene: 3. This CDR3 spans 13 amino acids. The CDR3 spells CASSLTGDTEAFF. The CDR3 DNA sequence: TGTGCCAGCAGTCTCACAGGGGACACTGAAGCTTTCTTT.

The chain carries TRBV12-3 or TRBV12-4 and TRBJ2-7, with TRBD2 matching over 7 bases. V lost 7 bases to trimming and J lost 0 bases; unmatched junction nucleotides: 3. CDR3 length: 13 amino acids. CDR3 nucleotides: TGTGCCAGCAACGGGGGGAACTCCTACGAGCAGTACTTC. As protein: CASNGGNSYEQYF.

V and J are TRBV24-1 and TRBJ2-1, with 7 bases lining up with TRBD2. J lost 6 bases, V lost 3 bases, and 10 bases had no gene match. The CDR3 consists of 16 residues. Germline-derived CDR1 and CDR2 are KGHDR and SFDVKD. CDR3 protein: CATSDLRGGGRNEQFF. The DNA of the CDR3 is TGTGCCACCAGTGATCTAAGGGGCGGGGGTCGCAATGAGCAGTTCTTC.

In its sample, this clonotype was seen a few times. The genes are TRBV24-1 and TRBJ2-4; D remains ambiguous. V lost 4 bases and J 9 bases, leaving 15 bases between the germline ends. This CDR3 has 14 amino acids. Germline V gene sequence: CDR1 KGHDR, CDR2 SFDVKD. Here the CDR3 reads CATSDPALNGIQYF. Here the CDR3 DNA reads TGTGCCACCAGTGACCCCGCCCTGAATGGCATTCAGTACTTC.

The chain combines TRBV5-1 with TRBJ2-4; D call uncertain. The CDR3 sequence is 16 residues long. The V gene lost 1 base and the J gene lost 1 base, with 12 bases spanning the gap. CDR1 and CDR2 (germline): SGHRS, YFSETQ. This chain's CDR3 is CASSLRGSPAKNIQYF. CDR3 DNA: TGCGCCAGCAGCTTGCGTGGCTCTCCGGCCAAAAACATTCAGTACTTC.

The rearrangement joins TRBV19 to TRBJ2-2; 8 bases match TRBD2. Germline CDR1 is LNHDA and CDR2 is SQIVND (reference sequence). This CDR3 comprises 15 residues. V lost 6 bases, J lost 6 bases, and 9 bases stayed unmatched. The CDR3: CASSQRGLDAGELFF. The CDR3 region has the DNA TGTGCCAGTAGCCAAAGGGGACTAGACGCCGGGGAGCTGTTTTTT.

This sequence joins TRBV15 and TRBJ2-3; 7 bases are a match to TRBD2. CDR3 length: 14 residues. The V gene end was trimmed by 9 bases and the J gene end by 1 base; junction bases not matched to a gene: 7. The germline CDR1 and CDR2 sequences are LNHNV and YYDKDF (reference sequence). The CDR3 loop is CATGEGLGTDTQYF. CDR3 bases: TGTGCCACTGGGGAGGGCCTGGGCACAGATACGCAGTATTTT.